Listed here is a single T cell receptor beta chain. The CDR3 has 15 residues. Germline values: CDR1 SEHNR, CDR2 FQNEAQ (reference sequence). J lost 8 bases, V lost 5 bases, and 9 bases had no gene match. These data originate in a study of T cell changes during pregnancy in multiple sclerosis. Libraries were prepared by immunoSEQ multiplex PCR; TCRdb keeps only in-frame clonotypes and omits some of them. This repertoire shows roughly 11,000 clones, approximately 88% found once; its top ten account for roughly 10%. The TCR comes from a female donor in good health, enrolled as a control in a pregnancy study. The chain joins TRBV7-9 to TRBJ1-1; 12 bases line up with TRBD1. This specimen consisted of CD8+ T cells from peripheral blood mononuclear cells, obtained after pregnancy. Here the CDR3 reads CASSLTGQGAREAFF. DNA of the CDR3: TGTGCCAGCAGCCTAACGGGACAGGGGGCGCGGGAAGCTTTCTTT. Combining the CDR3 with reference TRBV7-9 and TRBJ1-1 gives the whole variable domain DTGVSQNPRHKITKRGQNVTFRCDPISEHNRLYWYRQTLGQGPEFLTYFQNEAQLEKSRLLSDRFSAERPKGSFSTLEIQRTEQGDSAMYLCASSLTGQGAREAFFGQGTRLTVV.